This T cell receptor (beta chain) stems from a study of CXCR3-negative and CXCR3-positive naive CD8 T cells. The study's findings and limits: For CXCR3-positive naive cells, TRB CDR3s were more hydrophobic than those of CXCR3-negative naive cells. Memory CD8+ cells had much lower diversity, and both naive subsets had comparably high diversity. Memory cells diverged, while naive CXCR3-positive and CXCR3-negative cells had similar TRBV-TRBJ usage.

Researchers prepared the TRB cDNA libraries using 5' RACE with UMI labels. Reanalyzing the 5' RACE reads, TCRdb keeps one entry per CDR3 protein, without DNA. Listed are a few thousand distinct CDR3 sequences; about 2.3% falls within the top ten. By frequency, this clonotype registers medium-sized. The antigen is undetermined. CDR3 length: 13 amino acids. Per germline, CDR1 SGHAT and CDR2 FQDESV (reference sequence). V usage is TRBV11-1 and J usage is TRBJ2-7; the TCRdb D gene call, TRBD2, has no DNA to confirm it. Sequencing was done on a sample of naive CXCR3+ CD8+ T cells from blood. Subset in this sample: CD45RO-CCR7+CD27+CD95- naive CD8+ T cells expressing CXCR3 (TNR3+). The sequence was collected from a human donor in good health. Some clones in this sample may be carry-over from other donors' samples. CDR3 sequence reads: CASSWEGPYEQYF.